The T cell receptor (beta chain) under discussion was sequenced for a study of blood T cells in healthy people across ages (dated by TCRdb to the mid-2010s). The study in broad terms: In model experiments, template switching captured roughly one uniquely barcoded TCR beta cDNA molecule for every two T cells. To track age-related changes in TCR beta repertoire diversity, the study relied on deep sequencing normalized with unique cDNA molecular identifiers. Donors were grouped into four age groups: young (average 16 years), middle-aged (39), aged (about 59) and long-lived (approximately 81). To avoid experimental bias, donors of different ages were randomly spread across the sequencing lanes. The study analyzed two additional independent replicas of 1 million unique cDNA reads from the same blood draw for two donors, one aged 18 to 29 and one aged 80 or older. Beyond this particular receptor, the publication reports: The long-lived group showed more naive CD4+ T cells, fewer expanded clones and increased TCR diversity than the aged group, suggesting age selection. Because the CMV infection status of the donors was unknown, age-related changes in expanded clonotypes may potentially have been confounded. A strong correlation was found between observed TCR beta diversity and the percentage of naive T cells measured by flow cytometry. Estimates of total diversity based on one million sequenced T cells were considered lower bounds and underestimates. Bulk unsorted PBMC profiling prevented conclusive comparison of naive and antigen-experienced compartments. Observed TCR beta diversity per million T cells fell roughly linearly with age, and a significant reduction was already apparent by age about 36.

Systemically healthy Caucasian individuals from Russia, 35 to 40 in total and aged roughly 6 to 95 years, were included as donors. Each donor gave approximately 9.3 milliliters of peripheral blood, collected into EDTA-treated Vacutainer tubes. Ficoll-Paque density-gradient centrifugation was used to isolate PBMCs, with at least 7 million obtained per sample. Total RNA, at least 6 micrograms per sample, was extracted from PBMCs with Trizol reagent. For every donor, flow cytometry on a PBMC aliquot measured the percentage of naive CD45RAhigh/CD27high T cells. This clonotype was seen many times. The specificity of this receptor is unknown. It has no much larger one-base neighbor in the sample; base qualities were not kept. Libraries were made using 5' RACE. The instrument given in TCRdb is Illumina HiSeq 2500. A second PCR of about 7 to 12 cycles was run with a J-beta primer mix and a sample-barcoded 5' primer. A unique molecular identifier was introduced onto each TCR beta cDNA molecule by a template-switch 5' adaptor carrying 12 random nucleotides. At least 2.5 million CDR3-containing paired-end reads were obtained from each sample. The Mint cDNA synthesis kit, primed by a TRBC-specific oligonucleotide, was used to synthesize first-strand cDNA from all RNA. All cDNA was treated with uracil-DNA glycosylase and then went through a first 18-cycle PCR with the universal primers M1SS and BC2_uni_R. The authors' pipeline ran thus. Each sample was normalized by randomly selecting 1 million high-quality reads, each carrying a distinct molecular identifier. Instead of being binned into consensus sequences, reads that shared molecular identifiers were thrown out. CDR3 identification, clonotype clustering and error correction used MiTCR with a Q25 quality threshold and the strictest error-elimination algorithm. Lower-bound total TCR beta diversity was estimated with a nonparametric unseen species model using Euler transformation. TCRdb passed the public sequencing reads through fastp at Q25 and MiXCR, retaining productive beta sequences. Every entry covers one CDR3 protein and lists the most common genes and DNA from its rows. TCRdb, not the original authors, processed these V and J calls. The sample table holds 660,000 or so distinct CDR3 sequences, of which roughly three fifths were seen once. Together, the top ten hold 30% to 40% of the sample.

Looking up the germline V gene (reference sequence) yields CDR1 DFQATT and CDR2 SNEGSKA. At the junction V is shortened by 5 bases and J by 2 bases, with 8 bases in between. From cysteine to phenylalanine, the CDR3 is 12 amino acids long. Only CDR3 DNA remains: 36 bases, in frame from the first base. The source of this sequence is a man between 60 and 75 years old in good health. In this chain, TRBV20-1 is recombined with TRBJ2-3; the D gene could be TRBD1 or TRBD2, each one agreeing over 5 bases. What was sequenced was blood. The CDR3: CSAGTFTDTQYF. The DNA is TGCAGTGCTGGGACCTTCACAGATACGCAGTATTTT.